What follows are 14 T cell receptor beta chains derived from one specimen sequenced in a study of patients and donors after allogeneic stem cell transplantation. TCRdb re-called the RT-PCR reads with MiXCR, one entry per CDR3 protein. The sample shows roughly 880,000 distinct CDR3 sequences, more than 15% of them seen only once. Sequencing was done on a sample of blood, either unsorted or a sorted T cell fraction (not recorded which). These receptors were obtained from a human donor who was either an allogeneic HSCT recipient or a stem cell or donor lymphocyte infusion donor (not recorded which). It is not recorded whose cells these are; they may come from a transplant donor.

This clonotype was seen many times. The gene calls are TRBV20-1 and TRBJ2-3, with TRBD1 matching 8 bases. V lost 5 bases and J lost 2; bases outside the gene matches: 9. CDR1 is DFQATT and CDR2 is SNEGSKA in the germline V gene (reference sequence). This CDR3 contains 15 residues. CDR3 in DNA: TGCAGTGCTCCGGAGACAGGGGTCTTCACAGATACGCAGTATTTT. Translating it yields CSAPETGVFTDTQYF.

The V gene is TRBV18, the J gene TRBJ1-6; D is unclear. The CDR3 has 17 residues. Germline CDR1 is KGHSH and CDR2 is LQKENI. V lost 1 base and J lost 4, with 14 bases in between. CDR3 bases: TGTGCCAGCTCACCACGGGTTGTCGGTGAATATAATTCACCCCTCCACTTT. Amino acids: CASSPRVVGEYNSPLHF.

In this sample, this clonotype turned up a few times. The chain's CDR3 is CASSRNRDGQPQHF. For the CDR3, the DNA is TGTGCCAGCAGCCGTAACAGGGATGGGCAGCCCCAGCATTTT. The chain is built from TRBV6-2 or TRBV6-3 and TRBJ1-5; TRBD1 might be the D (6 bases). CDR3 size: 14 residues. Germline assignment: CDR1 MNHEY and CDR2 SVGEGT. Trimming cost V 6 bases and J 7 bases, with 16 bases left between them.

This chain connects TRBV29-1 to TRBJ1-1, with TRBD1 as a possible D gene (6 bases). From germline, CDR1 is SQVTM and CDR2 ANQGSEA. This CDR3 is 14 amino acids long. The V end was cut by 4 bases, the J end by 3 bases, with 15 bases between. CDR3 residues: CSVVGREGDTEAFF. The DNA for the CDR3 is TGCAGCGTTGTAGGGAGGGAGGGGGACACTGAAGCTTTCTTT.

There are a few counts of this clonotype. The CDR3 DNA reads TGTGCCAGCAGCATACGGGGAAGCCACATGAACACTGAAGCTTTCTTT. Translated: CASSIRGSHMNTEAFF. This chain joins TRBV21-1 and TRBJ1-1. TRBV21-1 is shown as a pseudogene. CDR3 size: 16 residues.

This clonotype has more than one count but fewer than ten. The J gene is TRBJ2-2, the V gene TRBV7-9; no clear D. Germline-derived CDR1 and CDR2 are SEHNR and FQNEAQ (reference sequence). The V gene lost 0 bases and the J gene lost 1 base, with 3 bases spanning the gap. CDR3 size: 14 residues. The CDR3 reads CASSLAKNTGELFF. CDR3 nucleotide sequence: TGTGCCAGCAGCTTAGCGAAGAACACCGGGGAGCTGTTTTTT.

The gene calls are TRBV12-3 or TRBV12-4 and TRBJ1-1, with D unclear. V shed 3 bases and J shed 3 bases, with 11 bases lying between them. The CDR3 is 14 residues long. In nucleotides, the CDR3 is TGTGCCAGCAGTTTTGGGAAGTTGGACACTGAAGCTTTCTTT. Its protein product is CASSFGKLDTEAFF.

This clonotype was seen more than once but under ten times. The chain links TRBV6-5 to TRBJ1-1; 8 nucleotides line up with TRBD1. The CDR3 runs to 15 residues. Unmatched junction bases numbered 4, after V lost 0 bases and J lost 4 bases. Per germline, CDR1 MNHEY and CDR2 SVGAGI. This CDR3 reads CASSYSRGQVTEAFF. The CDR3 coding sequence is TGTGCCAGCAGTTACTCCAGGGGGCAGGTCACTGAAGCTTTCTTT.

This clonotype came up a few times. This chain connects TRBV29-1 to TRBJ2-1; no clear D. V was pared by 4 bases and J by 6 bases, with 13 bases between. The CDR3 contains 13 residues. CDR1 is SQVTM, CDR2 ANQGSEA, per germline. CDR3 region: CSVVGRLPNEQFF. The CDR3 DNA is TGCAGCGTTGTCGGCAGGCTTCCCAATGAGCAGTTCTTC.

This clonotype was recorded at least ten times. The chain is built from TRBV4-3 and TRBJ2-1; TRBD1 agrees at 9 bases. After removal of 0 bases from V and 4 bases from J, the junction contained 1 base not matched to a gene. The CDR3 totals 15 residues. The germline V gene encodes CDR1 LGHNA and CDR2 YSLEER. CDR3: CASSQETGGYNEQFF. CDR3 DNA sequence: TGCGCCAGCAGCCAAGAGACAGGGGGTTACAATGAGCAGTTCTTC.

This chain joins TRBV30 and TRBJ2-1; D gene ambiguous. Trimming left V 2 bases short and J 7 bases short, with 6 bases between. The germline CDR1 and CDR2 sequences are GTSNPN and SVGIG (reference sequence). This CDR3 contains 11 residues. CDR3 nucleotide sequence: TGTGCCTGGAGTCTTATGAATGAGCAGTTCTTC. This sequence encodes CAWSLMNEQFF.

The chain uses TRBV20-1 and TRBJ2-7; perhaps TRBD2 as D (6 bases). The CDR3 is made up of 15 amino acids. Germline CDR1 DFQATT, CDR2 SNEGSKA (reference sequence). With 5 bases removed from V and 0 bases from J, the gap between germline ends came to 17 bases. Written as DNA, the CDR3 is TGCAGTGCTTTGACCGGGACTCTTAGCTCCTACGAGCAGTACTTC. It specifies CSALTGTLSSYEQYF.

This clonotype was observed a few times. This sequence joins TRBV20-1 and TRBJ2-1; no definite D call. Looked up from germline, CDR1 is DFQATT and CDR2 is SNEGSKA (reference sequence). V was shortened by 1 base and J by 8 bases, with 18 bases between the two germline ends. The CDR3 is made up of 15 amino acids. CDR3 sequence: CSARVFDDWSDEQFF. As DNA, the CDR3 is TGCAGTGCTAGAGTGTTTGATGATTGGAGCGATGAGCAGTTCTTC.

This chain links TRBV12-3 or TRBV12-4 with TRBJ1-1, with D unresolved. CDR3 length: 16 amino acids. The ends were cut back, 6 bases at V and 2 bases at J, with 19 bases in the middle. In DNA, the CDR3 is TGTGCCAGCAGCCCCCCAAGGACGGGATTAAACACTGAAGCTTTCTTT. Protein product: CASSPPRTGLNTEAFF.